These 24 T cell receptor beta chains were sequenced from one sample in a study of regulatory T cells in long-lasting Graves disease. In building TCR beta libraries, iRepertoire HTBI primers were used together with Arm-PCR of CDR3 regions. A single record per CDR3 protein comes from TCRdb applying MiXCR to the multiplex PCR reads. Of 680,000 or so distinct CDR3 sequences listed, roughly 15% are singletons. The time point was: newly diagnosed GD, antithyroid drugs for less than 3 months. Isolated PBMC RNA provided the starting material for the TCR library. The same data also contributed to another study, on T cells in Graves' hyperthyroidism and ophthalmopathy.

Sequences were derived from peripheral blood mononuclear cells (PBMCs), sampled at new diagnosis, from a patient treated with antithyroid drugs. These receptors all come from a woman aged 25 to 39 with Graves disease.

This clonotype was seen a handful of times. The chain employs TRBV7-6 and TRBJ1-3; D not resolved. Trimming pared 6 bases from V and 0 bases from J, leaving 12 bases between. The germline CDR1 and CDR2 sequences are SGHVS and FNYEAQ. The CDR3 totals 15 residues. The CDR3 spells CASRKGTTSGNTIYF. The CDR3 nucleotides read TGTGCCAGCAGAAAGGGTACGACCTCTGGAAACACCATATATTTT.

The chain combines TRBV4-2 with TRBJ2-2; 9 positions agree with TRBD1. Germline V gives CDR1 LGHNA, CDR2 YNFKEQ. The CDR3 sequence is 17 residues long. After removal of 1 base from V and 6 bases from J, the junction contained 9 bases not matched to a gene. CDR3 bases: TGTGCCAGCAGCCAAGTTTCCGCGACAGGGGGACCCGGGGAGCTGTTTTTT. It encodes CASSQVSATGGPGELFF.

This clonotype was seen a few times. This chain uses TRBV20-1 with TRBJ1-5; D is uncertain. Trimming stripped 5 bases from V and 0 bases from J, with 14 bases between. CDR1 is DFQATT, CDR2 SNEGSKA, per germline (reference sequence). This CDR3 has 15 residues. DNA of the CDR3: TGCAGTGCTTTGAAGACGGATTATAGCAATCAGCCCCAGCATTTT. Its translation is CSALKTDYSNQPQHF.

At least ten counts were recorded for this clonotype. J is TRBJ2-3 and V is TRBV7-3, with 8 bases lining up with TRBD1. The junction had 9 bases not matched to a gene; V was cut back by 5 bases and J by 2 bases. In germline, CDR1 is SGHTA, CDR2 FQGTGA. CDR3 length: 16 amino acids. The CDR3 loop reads CASSRQGQMDTDTQYF. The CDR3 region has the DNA TGTGCCAGCAGCCGACAGGGGCAGATGGACACAGATACGCAGTATTTT.

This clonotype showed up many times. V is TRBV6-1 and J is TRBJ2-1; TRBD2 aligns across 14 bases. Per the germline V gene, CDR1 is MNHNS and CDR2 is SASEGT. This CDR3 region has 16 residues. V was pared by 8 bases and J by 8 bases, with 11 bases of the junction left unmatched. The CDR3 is CASGRGTSGSVDEQFF. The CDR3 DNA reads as TGTGCCAGCGGAAGGGGGACTAGCGGGAGTGTCGATGAGCAGTTCTTC.

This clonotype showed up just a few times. In DNA, the CDR3 is TGTGCCAGCAGCCATCTCGGGGTAATTGGCTATGGCTACACCTTC. Protein: CASSHLGVIGYGYTF. The chain links TRBV3-1 to TRBJ1-2, with D unclear. Germline loops: CDR1 LGHDT, CDR2 YNNKEL (reference sequence). The CDR3 spans 15 residues. V was shortened by 3 bases and J by 4 bases, with 15 bases between the two germline ends.

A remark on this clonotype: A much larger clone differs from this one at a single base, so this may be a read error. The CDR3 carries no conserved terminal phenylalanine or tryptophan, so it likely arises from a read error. Here the CDR3 reads CSAKGGHGGGNAETQYL. The CDR3 coding sequence is TGCAGTGCTAAGGGGGGTCACGGCGGAGGAAACGCAGAGACCCAGTACTTA. V gene TRBV20-1 combines with J gene TRBJ2-5; D may be TRBD1 or TRBD2 (6 bases each). Per germline, CDR1 DFQATT and CDR2 SNEGSKA (reference sequence). V dropped 4 bases and J dropped 4 bases, with 25 bases sitting between them. The CDR3 contains 17 residues.

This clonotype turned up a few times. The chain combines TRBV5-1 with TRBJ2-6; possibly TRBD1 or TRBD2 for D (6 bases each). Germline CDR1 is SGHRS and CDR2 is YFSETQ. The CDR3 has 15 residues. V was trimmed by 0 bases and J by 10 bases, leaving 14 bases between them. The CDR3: CASSLAGGSRNVLTF. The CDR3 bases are TGCGCCAGCAGCTTGGCCGGGGGCTCCCGGAACGTCCTGACTTTC.

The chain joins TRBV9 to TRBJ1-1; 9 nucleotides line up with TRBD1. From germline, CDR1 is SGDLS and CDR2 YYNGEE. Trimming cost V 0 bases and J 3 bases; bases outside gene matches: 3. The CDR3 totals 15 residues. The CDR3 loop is CASSVEGQGYTEAFF. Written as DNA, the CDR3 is TGTGCCAGCAGCGTAGAGGGACAGGGATACACTGAAGCTTTCTTT. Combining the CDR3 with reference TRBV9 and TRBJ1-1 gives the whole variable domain DSGVTQTPKHLITATGQRVTLRCSPRSGDLSVYWYQQSLDQGLQFLIQYYNGEERAKGNILERFSAQQFPDLHSELNLSSLELGDSALYFCASSVEGQGYTEAFFGQGTRLTVV.

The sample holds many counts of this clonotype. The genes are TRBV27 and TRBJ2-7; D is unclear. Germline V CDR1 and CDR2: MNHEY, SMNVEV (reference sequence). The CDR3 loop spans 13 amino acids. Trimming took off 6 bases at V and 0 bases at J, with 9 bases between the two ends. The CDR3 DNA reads TGTGCCAGCAGGAGAGACACCTCCTACGAGCAGTACTTC. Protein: CASRRDTSYEQYF.

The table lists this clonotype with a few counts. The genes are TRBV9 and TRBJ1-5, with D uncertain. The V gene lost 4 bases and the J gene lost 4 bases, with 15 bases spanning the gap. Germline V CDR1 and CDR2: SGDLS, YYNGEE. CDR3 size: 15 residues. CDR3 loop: CASSLTTGWNQPQHF. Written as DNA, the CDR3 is TGTGCCAGCAGCCTAACGACCGGATGGAATCAGCCCCAGCATTTT.

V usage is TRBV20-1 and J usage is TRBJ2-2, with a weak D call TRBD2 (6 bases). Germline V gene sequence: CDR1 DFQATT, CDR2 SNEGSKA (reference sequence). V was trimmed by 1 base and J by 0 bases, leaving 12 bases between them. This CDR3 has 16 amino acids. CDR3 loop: CSARATSRTNTGELFF. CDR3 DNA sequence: TGCAGTGCTAGAGCTACTAGCCGAACGAACACCGGGGAGCTGTTTTTT.

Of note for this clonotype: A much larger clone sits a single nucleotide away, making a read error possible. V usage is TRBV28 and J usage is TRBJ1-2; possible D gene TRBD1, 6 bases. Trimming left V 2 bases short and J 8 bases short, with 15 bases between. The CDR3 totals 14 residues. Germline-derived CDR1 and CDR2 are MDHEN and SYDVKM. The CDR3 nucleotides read TGTGCCAGCAGTTTACTCGGGCAGGGGAAAGGCTACACCTTC. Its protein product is CASSLLGQGKGYTF.

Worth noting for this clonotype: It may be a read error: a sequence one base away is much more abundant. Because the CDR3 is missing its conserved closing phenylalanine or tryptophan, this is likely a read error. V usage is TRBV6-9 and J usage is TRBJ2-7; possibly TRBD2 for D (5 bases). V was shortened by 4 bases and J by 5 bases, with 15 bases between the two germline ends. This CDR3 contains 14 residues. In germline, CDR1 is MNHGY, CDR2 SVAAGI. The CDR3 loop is CASSSLGISDEQYL. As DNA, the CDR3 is TGTGCCAGCAGTTCGCTCGGGATTTCGGACGAGCAGTACCTC.

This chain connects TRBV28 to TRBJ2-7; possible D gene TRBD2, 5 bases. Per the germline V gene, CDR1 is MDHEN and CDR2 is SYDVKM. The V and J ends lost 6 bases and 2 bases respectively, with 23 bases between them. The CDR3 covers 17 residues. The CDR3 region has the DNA TGTGCCAGCAGCCAAGTTGACGGCGGCCGAGGGACCTACGAGCAGTACTTC. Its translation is CASSQVDGGRGTYEQYF.

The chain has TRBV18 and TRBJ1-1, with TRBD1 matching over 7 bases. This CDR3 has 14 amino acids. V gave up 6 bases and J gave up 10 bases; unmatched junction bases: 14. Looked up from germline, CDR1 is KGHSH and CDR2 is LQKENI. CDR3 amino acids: CASSVTGDTRVAFF. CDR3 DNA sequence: TGTGCCAGCTCCGTCACAGGGGACACCCGGGTAGCTTTCTTT.

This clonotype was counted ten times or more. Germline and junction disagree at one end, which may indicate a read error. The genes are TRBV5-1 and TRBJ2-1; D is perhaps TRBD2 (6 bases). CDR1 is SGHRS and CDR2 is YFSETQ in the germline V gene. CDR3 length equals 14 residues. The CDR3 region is CASSRDSSYNEQFF. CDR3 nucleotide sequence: TGTGCCAGCAGCAGGGACTCCTCCTACAATGAGCAGTTCTTC.

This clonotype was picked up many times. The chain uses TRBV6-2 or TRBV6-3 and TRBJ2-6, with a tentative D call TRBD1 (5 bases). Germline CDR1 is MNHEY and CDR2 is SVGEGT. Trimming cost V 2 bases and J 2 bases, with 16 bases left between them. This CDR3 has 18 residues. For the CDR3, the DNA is TGTGCCAGCAGTTACGAGATAGGGGCCCTCCCTGGGGCCAACGTCCTGACTTTC. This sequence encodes CASSYEIGALPGANVLTF.

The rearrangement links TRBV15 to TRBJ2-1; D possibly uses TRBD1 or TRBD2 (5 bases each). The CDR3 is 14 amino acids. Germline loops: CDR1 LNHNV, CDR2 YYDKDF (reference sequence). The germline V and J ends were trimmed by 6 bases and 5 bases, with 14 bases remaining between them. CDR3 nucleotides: TGTGCCACCAGGGATGGGACGGCGAACAATGAGCAGTTCTTC. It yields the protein CATRDGTANNEQFF.

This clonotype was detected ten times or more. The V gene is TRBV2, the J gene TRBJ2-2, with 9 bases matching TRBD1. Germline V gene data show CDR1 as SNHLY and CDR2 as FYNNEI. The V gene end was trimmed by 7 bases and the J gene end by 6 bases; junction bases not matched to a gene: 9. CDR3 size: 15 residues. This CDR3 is CASKGQGVKAGELFF. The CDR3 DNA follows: TGTGCCAGCAAGGGACAGGGTGTCAAGGCCGGGGAGCTGTTTTTT.

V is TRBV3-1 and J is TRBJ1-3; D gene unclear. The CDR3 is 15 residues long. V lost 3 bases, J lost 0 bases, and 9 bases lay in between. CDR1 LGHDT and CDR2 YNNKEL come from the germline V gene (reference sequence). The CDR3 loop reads CASSQGLLSGNTIYF. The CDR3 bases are TGTGCCAGCAGCCAGGGCCTTCTCTCTGGAAACACCATATATTTT.

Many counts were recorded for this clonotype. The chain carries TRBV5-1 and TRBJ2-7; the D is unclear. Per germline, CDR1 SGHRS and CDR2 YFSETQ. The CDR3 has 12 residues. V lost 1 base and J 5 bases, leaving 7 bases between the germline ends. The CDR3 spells CASSLSLNEQYF. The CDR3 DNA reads TGCGCCAGCAGCTTGAGCCTCAACGAGCAGTACTTC. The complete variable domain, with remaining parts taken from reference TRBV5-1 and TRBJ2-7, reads KAGVTQTPRYLIKTRGQQVTLSCSPISGHRSVSWYQQTPGQGLQFLFEYFSETQRNKGNFPGRFSGRQFSNSRSEMNVSTLELGDSALYLCASSLSLNEQYFGPGTRLTVT.

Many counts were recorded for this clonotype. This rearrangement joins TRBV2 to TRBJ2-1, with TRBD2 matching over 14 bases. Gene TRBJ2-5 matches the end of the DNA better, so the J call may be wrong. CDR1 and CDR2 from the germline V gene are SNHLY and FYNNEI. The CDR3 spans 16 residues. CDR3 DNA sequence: TGTGCCAGCAGTGACGGGGGACTAGCGGGAGTAGGGACCCAGTACTTC. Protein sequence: CASSDGGLAGVGTQYF.

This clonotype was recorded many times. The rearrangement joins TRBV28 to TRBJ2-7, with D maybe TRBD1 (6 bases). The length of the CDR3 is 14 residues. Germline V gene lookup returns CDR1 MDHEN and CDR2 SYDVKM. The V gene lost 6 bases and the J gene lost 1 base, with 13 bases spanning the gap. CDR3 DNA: TGTGCCAGCAGCCCCCCCGACAGGTCCTACGAGCAGTACTTC. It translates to CASSPPDRSYEQYF.